In this sample, the clone carrying this TCR beta chain turned up a few times. The target antigen is unknown. The germline gene is not matched at one end of the junction; a read error may be the cause. The source of the sample is a study of blood T cells in healthy people across ages. Overall study context: Through template switching, about one barcoded beta molecule was captured per two T cells, as measured in model experiments. General study results and limits: Per-million-T-cell TCR beta diversity fell roughly linearly with age. There was a strong correlation between TCR beta diversity and naive T cell percentage.

The donors, healthy Caucasians from Russia, were aged roughly 6 to 90. Germline V gene sequence: CDR1 DFQATT, CDR2 SNEGSKA (reference sequence). CDR3 length: 17 amino acids. Through a sample-barcoded 5' primer and a J-beta primer mix, a second PCR was run for about 6 to 11 cycles. A single record per CDR3 protein comes from TCRdb applying MiXCR to the 5' RACE reads. Here the sample spans some 1.6 million distinct CDR3 sequences, around 36% being singletons. The clonotype comes from a woman younger than 45 in good health. The sequenced material came from blood. V and J are TRBV20-1 and TRBJ1-5; TRBD1 matches at 7 bases. The CDR3 here is CGARAGTARNSNQPQHF. The CDR3 coding sequence is TGCGGTGCTAGAGCCGGGACAGCTAGAAATAGCAATCAGCCCCAGCATTTT.